This T cell receptor beta chain derives from a study of shared clonotypes between healthy human individuals. On the study more broadly: CD8 memory received one plate per donor, CD8 naive two, CD4 memory three and CD4 naive three.

The table lists this clone with a few counts. No antigen is known for it. The method was immunoSEQ multiplex PCR; TCRdb's version includes in-frame clones alone and lacks a portion of them. The sample carries 2,500,000 or so clones, roughly nine tenths recorded once. Germline lookup yields CDR1 KGHSH and CDR2 LQKENI. The trim removed 6 bases at V and 6 bases at J, leaving 7 bases unmatched. CDR3 length equals 13 residues. Findings and limits, study-wide: Collection of samples was limited to blood; tissue repertoires likely differ. A generally larger estimated richness was seen in naive subsets than in memory subsets. Clonotype sharing levels among donors were expected to vary with sequencing depth.

The sequence came from a man aged 18 to 29 in good health. This chain joins TRBV18 and TRBJ1-2, with TRBD1 matching over 7 bases. Sequencing used naive CD4+ T cells sorted from blood. Subset of the sample: CD45RA+ positively selected. The DNA for the CDR3 is TGTGCCAGCTCGTCCGACAGGGAGCATGGCTACACCTTC. It translates to CASSSDREHGYTF.